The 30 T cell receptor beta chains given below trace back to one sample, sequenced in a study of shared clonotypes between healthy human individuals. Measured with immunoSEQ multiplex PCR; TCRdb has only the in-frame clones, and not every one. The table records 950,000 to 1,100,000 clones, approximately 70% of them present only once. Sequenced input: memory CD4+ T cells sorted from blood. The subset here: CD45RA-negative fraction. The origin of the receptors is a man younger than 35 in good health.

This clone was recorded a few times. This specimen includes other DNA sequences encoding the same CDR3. CDR3 sequence (DNA): TGTGCCAGCACCCAGGACGTTGGGGTCTATGGCTACACCTTC. It yields the protein CASTQDVGVYGYTF. The chain uses TRBV6-5 and TRBJ1-2, with D unclear. Germline CDR1 reads MNHEY; CDR2 reads SVGAGI. The V gene lost 7 bases and the J gene lost 4 bases, with 16 bases spanning the gap. The CDR3 covers 14 residues.

The CDR3 sequence is CASSLILGGTGELFF. As DNA, the CDR3 is TGTGCCAGCAGTCTTATCCTGGGGGGTACCGGGGAGCTGTTTTTT. The chain is built from TRBV6-1 and TRBJ2-2; tentatively, D is TRBD2 (6 bases). V was trimmed by 5 bases and J by 5 bases, leaving 15 bases between them. The CDR3 spans 15 residues. Germline V lookup: CDR1 MNHNS, CDR2 SASEGT.

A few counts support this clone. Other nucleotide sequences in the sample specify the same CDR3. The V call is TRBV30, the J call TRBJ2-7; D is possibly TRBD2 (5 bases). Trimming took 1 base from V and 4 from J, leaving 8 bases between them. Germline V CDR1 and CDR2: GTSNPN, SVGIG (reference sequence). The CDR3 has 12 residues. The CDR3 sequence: CAWSERGYEQYF. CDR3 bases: TGTGCCTGGAGTGAACGGGGATACGAGCAGTACTTC.

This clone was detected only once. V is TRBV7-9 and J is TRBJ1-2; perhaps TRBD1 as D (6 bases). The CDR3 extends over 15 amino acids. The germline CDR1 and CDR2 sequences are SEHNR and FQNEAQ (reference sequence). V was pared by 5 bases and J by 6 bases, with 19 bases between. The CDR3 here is CASSLRTGTVHGYTF. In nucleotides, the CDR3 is TGTGCCAGCAGCCTAAGAACAGGGACGGTGCATGGCTACACCTTC.

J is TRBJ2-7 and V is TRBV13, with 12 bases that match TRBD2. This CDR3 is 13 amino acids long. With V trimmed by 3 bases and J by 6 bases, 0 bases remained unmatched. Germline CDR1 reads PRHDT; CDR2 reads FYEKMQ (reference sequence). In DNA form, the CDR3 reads TGTGCCAGCAGCTTGACTAGCGGGAGCGAGCAGTACTTC. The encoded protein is CASSLTSGSEQYF.

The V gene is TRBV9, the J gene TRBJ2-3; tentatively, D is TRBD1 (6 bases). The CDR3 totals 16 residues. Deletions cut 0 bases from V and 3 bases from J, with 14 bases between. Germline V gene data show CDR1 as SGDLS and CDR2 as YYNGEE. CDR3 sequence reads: CASSVAEGVRTDTQYF. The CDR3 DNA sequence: TGTGCCAGCAGCGTAGCTGAGGGGGTCCGGACAGATACGCAGTATTTT.

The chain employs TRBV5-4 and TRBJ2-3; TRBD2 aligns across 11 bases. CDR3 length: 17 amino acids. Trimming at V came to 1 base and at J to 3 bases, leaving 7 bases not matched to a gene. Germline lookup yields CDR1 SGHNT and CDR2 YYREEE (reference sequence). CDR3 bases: TGTGCCAGCAGCTTGACTCTAGCGGGGGGCTCGACAGATACGCAGTATTTT. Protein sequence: CASSLTLAGGSTDTQYF.

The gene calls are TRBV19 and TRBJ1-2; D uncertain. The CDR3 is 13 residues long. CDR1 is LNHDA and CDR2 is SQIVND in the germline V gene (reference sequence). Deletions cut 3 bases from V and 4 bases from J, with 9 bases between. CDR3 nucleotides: TGTGCCAGTAGTATCGGTCAGAGCTATGGCTACACCTTC. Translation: CASSIGQSYGYTF.

The CDR3 reads CASSLVWGRGQGVGDYTF. CDR3 coding DNA: TGTGCCAGCAGCTTAGTCTGGGGCAGGGGGCAGGGAGTTGGCGACTACACCTTC. The chain carries TRBV7-2 and TRBJ1-2; 8 bases map to TRBD1. CDR3 size: 18 residues. Unmatched junction bases numbered 20, after V lost 1 base and J lost 10 bases. CDR1 SGHTA and CDR2 FQGNSA come from the germline V gene. The full variable domain, in which reference TRBV7-2 and TRBJ1-2 provide the parts outside the CDR3, is GAGVSQSPSNKVTEKGKDVELRCDPISGHTALYWYRQSLGQGLEFLIYFQGNSAPDKSGLPSDRFSAERTGGSVSTLTIQRTQQEDSAVYLCASSLVWGRGQGVGDYTFGSGTRLTVV.

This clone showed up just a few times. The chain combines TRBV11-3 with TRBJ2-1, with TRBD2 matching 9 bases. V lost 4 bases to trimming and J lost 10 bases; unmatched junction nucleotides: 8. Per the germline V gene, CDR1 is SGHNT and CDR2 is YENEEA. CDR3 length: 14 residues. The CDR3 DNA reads TGTGCCAGCAGCTCGGCGGGGGGGCTAGGAGAGCAGTTCTTC. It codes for CASSSAGGLGEQFF.

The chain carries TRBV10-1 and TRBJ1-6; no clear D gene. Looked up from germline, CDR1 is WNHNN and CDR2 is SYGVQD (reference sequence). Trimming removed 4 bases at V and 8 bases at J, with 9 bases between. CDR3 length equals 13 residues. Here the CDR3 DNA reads TGCGCCAGCAGTGTGACTAAGGATTCACCCCTCCACTTT. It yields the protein CASSVTKDSPLHF.

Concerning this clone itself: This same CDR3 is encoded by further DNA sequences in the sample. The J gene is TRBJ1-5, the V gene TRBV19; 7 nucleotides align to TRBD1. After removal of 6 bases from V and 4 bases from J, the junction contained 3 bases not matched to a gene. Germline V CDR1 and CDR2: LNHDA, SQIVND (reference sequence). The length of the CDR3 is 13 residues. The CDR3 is CASSTDRNQPQHF. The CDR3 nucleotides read TGTGCCAGTAGCACGGACAGGAATCAGCCCCAGCATTTT. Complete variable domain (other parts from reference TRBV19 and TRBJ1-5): DGGITQSPKYLFRKEGQNVTLSCEQNLNHDAMYWYRQDPGQGLRLIYYSQIVNDFQKGDIAEGYSVSREKKESFPLTVTSAQKNPTAFYLCASSTDRNQPQHFGDGTRLSIL.

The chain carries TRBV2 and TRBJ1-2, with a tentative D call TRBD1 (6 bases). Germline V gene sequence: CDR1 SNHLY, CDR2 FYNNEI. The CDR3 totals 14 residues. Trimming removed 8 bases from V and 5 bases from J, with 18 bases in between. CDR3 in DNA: TGTGCCAGCCGTTCGGGTACAGGGCGATATGGCTACACCTTC. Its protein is CASRSGTGRYGYTF.

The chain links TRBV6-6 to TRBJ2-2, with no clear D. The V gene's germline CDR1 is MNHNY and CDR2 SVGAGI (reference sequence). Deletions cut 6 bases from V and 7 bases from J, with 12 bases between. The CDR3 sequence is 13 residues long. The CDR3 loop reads CASSSFGRGELFF. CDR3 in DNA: TGTGCCAGCAGCTCCTTTGGTCGCGGGGAGCTGTTTTTT.

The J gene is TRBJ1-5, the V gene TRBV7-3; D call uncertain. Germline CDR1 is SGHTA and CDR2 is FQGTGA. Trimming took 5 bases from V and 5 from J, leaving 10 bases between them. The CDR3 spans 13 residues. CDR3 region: CASSKYVDQPQHF. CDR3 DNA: TGTGCCAGCAGCAAATACGTCGATCAGCCCCAGCATTTT.

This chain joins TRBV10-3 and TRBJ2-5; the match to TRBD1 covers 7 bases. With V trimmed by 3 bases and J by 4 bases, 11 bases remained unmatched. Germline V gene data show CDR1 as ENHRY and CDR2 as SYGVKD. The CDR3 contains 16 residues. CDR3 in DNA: TGTGCCATCAGTGAAACTCCACAGGGGAAAGGAGAGACCCAGTACTTC. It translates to CAISETPQGKGETQYF.

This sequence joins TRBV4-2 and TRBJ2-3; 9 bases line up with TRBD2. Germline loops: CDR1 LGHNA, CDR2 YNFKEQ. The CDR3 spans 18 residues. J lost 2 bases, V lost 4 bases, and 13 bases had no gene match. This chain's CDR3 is CASSRGGSTSGTTDTQYF. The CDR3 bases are TGTGCCAGCAGCCGGGGTGGGTCGACTAGCGGCACCACAGATACGCAGTATTTT.

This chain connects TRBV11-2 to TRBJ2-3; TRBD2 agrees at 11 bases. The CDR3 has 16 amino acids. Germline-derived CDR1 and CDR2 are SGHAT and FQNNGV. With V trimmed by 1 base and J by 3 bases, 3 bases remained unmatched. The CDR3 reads CASSLGGLAETDTQYF. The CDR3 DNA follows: TGTGCCAGCAGCTTAGGGGGACTAGCGGAGACAGATACGCAGTATTTT. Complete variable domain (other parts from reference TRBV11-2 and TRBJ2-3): EAGVAQSPRYKIIEKRQSVAFWCNPISGHATLYWYQQILGQGPKLLIQFQNNGVVDDSQLPKDRFSAERLKGVDSTLKIQPAKLEDSAVYLCASSLGGLAETDTQYFGPGTRLTVL.

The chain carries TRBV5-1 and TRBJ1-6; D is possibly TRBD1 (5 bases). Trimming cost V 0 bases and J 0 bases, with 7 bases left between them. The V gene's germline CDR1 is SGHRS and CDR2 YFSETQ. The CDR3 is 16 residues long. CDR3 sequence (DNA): TGCGCCAGCAGCTTGGAGGGGTACTCCTATAATTCACCCCTCCACTTT. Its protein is CASSLEGYSYNSPLHF.

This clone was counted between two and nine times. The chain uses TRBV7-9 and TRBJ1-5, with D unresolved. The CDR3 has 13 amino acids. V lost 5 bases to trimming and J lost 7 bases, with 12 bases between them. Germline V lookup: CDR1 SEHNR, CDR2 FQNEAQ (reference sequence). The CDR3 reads CASSPNQDQPQHF. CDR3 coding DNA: TGTGCCAGCAGCCCCAATCAGGACCAGCCCCAGCATTTT.

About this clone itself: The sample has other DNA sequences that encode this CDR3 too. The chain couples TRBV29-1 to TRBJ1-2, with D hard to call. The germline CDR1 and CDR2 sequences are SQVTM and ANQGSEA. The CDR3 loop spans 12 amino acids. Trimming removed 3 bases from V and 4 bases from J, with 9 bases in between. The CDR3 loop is CSVEVGSYGYTF. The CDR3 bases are TGCAGCGTTGAGGTCGGGAGCTATGGCTACACCTTC.

The CDR3: CASSFPEVPLHF. CDR3 sequence (DNA): TGTGCCAGCAGCTTCCCGGAGGTACCCCTCCACTTT. The chain has TRBV7-2 and TRBJ1-6; no clear D. The CDR3 covers 12 residues. CDR1 SGHTA and CDR2 FQGNSA come from the germline V gene. V was clipped by 3 bases and J by 12 bases, with 9 bases between them.

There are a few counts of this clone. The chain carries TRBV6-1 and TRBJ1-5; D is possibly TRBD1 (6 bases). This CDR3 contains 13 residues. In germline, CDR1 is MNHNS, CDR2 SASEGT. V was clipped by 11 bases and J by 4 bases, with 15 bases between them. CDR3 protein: CAHGEGTNQPQHF. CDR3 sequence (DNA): TGTGCCCATGGGGAGGGGACAAATCAGCCCCAGCATTTT.

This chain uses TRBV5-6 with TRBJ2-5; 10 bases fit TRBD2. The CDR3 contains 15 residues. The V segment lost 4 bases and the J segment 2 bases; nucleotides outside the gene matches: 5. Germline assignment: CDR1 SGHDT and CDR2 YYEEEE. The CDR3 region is CASSERGGHQETQYF. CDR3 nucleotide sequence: TGTGCCAGCAGCGAGCGGGGGGGACATCAAGAGACCCAGTACTTC.

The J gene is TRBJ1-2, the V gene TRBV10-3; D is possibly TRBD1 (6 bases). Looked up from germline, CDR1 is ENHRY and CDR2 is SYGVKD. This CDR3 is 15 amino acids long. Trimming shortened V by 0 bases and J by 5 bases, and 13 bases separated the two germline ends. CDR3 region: CAISESPGAHYGYTF. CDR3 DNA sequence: TGTGCCATCAGTGAGTCGCCGGGGGCGCATTATGGCTACACCTTC.

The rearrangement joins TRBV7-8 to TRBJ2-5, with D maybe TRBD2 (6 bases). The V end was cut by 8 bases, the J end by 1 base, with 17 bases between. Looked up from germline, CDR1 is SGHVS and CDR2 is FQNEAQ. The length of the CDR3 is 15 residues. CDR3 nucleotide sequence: TGTGCCAGCGGAGAAGCAACGGGACTCCAAGAGACCCAGTACTTC. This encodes CASGEATGLQETQYF.

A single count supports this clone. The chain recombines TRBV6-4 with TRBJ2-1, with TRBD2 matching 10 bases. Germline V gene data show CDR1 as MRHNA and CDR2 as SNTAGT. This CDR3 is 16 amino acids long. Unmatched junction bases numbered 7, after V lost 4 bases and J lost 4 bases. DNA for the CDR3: TGTGCCAGCAGTGCCCTTACTAGCGGGGCTTACAATGAGCAGTTCTTC. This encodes CASSALTSGAYNEQFF.

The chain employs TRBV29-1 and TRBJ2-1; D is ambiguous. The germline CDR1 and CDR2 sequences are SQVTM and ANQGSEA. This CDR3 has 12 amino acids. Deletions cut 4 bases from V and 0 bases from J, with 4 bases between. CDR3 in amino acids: CSVGSSYNEQFF. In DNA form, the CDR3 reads TGCAGCGTTGGGAGCTCCTACAATGAGCAGTTCTTC.

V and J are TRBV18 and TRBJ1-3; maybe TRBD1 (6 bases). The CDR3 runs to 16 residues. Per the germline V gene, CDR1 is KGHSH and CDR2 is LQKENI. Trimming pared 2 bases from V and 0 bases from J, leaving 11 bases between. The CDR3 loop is CASSPRDTNSGNTIYF. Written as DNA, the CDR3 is TGTGCCAGCTCACCAAGGGACACTAACTCTGGAAACACCATATATTTT.

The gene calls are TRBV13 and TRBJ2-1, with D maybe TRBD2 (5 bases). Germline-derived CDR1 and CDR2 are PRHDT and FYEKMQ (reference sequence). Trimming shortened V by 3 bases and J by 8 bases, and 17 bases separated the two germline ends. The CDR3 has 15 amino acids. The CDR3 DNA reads TGTGCCAGCAGCTTTTCTCGTCTACTAGGCGATGAGCAGTTCTTC. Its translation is CASSFSRLLGDEQFF.